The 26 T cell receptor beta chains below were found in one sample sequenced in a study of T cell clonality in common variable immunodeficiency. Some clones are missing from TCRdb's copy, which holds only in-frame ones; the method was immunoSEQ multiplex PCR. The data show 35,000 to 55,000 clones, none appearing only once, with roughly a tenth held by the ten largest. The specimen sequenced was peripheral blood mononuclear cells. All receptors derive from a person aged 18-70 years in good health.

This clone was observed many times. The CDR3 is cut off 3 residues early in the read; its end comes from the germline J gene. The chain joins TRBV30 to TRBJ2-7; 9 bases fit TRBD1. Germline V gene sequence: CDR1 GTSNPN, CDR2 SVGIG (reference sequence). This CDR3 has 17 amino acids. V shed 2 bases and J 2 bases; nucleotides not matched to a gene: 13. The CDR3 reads CAWSTGPVGQGPYEQYF. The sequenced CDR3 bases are TGTGCCTGGAGTACCGGGCCCGTCGGACAGGGGCCCTACGAG.

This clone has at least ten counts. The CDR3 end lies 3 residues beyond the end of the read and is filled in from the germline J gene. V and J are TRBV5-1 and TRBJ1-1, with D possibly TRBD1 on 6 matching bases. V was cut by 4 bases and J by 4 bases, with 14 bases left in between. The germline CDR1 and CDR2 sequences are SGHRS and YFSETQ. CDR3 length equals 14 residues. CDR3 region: CASSTTGRATEAFF. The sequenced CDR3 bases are TGCGCCAGCAGCACCACAGGGAGGGCCACTGAA.

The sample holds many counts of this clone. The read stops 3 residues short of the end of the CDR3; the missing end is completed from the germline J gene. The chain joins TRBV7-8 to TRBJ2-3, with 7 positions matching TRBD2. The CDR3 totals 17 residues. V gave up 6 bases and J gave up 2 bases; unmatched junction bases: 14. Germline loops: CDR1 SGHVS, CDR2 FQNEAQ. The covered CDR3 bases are TGTGCCAGCAGACGCCGCGGGGCTAGCGGATCCACAGATACG. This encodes CASRRRGASGSTDT. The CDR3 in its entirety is CASRRRGASGSTDTQYF. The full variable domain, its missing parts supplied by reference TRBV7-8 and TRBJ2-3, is GAGVSQSPRYKVAKRGQDVALRCDPISGHVSLFWYQQALGQGPEFLTYFQNEAQLDKSGLPSDRFFAERPEGSVSTLKIQRTQQEDSAVYLCASRRRGASGSTDTQYFGPGTRLTVL.

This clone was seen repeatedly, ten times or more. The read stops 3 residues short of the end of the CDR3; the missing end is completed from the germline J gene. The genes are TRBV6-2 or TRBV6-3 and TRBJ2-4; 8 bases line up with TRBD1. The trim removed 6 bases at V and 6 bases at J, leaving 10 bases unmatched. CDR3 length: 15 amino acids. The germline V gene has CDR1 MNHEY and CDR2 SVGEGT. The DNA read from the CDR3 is TGTGCCAGCAGCTCCTGGACAGGGCAAATAAACATT. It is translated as CASSSWTGQINI. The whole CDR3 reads CASSSWTGQINIQYF.

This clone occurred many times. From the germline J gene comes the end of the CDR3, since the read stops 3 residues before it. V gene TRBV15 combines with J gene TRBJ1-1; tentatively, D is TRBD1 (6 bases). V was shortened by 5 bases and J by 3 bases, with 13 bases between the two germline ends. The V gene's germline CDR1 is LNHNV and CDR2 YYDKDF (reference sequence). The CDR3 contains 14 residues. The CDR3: CATSEGESYTEAFF. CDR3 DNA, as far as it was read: TGTGCCACCAGCGAGGGGGAGAGTTACACTGAA. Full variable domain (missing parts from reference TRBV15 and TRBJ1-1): DAMVIQNPRYQVTQFGKPVTLSCSQTLNHNVMYWYQQKSSQAPKLLFHYYDKDFNNEADTPDNFQSRRPNTSFCFLDIRSPGLGDTAMYLCATSEGESYTEAFFGQGTRLTVV.

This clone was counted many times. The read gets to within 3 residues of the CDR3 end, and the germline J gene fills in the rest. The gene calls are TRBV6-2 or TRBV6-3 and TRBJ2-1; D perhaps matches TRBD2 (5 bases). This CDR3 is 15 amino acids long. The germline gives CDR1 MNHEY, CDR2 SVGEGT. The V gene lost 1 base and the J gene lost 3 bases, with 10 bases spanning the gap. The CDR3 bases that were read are TGTGCCAGCAGTTACTTCGGACTGGGCTACAATGAG. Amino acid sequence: CASSYFGLGYNE. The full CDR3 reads CASSYFGLGYNEQFF.

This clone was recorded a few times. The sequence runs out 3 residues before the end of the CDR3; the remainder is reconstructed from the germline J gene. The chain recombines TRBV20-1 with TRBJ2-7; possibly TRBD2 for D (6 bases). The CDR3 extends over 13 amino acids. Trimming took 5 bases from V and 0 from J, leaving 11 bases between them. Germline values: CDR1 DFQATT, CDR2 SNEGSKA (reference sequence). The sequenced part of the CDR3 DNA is TGCAGTGCTGGTAGCGGAAGCTCCTACGAG. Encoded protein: CSAGSGSSYE. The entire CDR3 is CSAGSGSSYEQYF.

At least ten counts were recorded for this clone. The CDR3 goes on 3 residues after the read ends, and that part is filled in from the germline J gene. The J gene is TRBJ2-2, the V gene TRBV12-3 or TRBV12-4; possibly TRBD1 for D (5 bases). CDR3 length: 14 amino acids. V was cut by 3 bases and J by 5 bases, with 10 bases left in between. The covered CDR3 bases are TGTGCCAGCAGTTTTGCATCAGGGACCGGGGAG. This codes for CASSFASGTGE. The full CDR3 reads CASSFASGTGELFF.

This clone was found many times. The DNA read from the CDR3 is TGCGCCAGCAGCTTGACCTCTACAGGGACTAGCGGGAGGGCCGGGTCCAAAAACATT. Its translation: CASSLTSTGTSGRAGSKNI. The entire CDR3 sequence reads CASSLTSTGTSGRAGSKNIQYF. This chain joins TRBV5-1 and TRBJ2-4; 16 bases fit TRBD2. The sequenced fragment ends 3 residues before the CDR3 boundary, so the rest is inferred from the germline J gene. The CDR3 spans 22 residues. The germline V gene has CDR1 SGHRS and CDR2 YFSETQ. V was clipped by 1 base and J by 2 bases; unmatched bases: 15. Full variable domain (missing parts from reference TRBV5-1 and TRBJ2-4): KAGVTQTPRYLIKTRGQQVTLSCSPISGHRSVSWYQQTPGQGLQFLFEYFSETQRNKGNFPGRFSGRQFSNSRSEMNVSTLELGDSALYLCASSLTSTGTSGRAGSKNIQYFGAGTRLSVL.

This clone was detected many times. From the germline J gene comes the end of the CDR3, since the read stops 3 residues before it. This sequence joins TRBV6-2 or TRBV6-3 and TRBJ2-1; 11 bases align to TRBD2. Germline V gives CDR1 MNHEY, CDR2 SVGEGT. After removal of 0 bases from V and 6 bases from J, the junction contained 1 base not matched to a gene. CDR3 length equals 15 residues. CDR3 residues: CASSYSSGGANEQFF. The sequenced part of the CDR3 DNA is TGTGCCAGCAGTTACTCTAGCGGGGGGGCCAATGAG.

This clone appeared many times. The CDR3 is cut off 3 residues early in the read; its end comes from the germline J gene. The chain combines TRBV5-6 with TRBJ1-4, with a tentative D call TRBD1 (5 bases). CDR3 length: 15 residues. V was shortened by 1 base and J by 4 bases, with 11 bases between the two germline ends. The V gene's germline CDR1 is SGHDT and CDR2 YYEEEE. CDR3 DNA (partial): TGTGCCAGCAGCTTGATGACAGTGGGTAATGAAAAA. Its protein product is CASSLMTVGNEK. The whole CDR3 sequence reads CASSLMTVGNEKLFF. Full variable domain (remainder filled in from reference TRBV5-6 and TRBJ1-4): DAGVTQSPTHLIKTRGQQVTLRCSPKSGHDTVSWYQQALGQGPQFIFQYYEEEERQRGNFPDRFSGHQFPNYSSELNVNALLLGDSALYLCASSLMTVGNEKLFFGSGTQLSVL.

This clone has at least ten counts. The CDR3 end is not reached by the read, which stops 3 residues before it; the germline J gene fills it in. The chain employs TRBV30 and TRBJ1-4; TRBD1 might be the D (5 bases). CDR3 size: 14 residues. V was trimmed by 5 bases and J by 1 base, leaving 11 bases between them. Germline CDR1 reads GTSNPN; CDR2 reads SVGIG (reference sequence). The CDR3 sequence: CAWGTGGTNEKLFF. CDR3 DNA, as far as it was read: TGTGCCTGGGGAACAGGCGGAACTAATGAAAAA.

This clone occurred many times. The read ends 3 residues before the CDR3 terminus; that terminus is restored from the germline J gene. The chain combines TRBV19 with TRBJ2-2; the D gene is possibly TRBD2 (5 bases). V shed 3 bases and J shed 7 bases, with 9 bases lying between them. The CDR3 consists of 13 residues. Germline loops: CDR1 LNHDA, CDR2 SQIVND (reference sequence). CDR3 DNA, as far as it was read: TGTGCCAGTAGTATTCGGCGGGTCGGGGAG. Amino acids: CASSIRRVGE. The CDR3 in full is CASSIRRVGELFF.

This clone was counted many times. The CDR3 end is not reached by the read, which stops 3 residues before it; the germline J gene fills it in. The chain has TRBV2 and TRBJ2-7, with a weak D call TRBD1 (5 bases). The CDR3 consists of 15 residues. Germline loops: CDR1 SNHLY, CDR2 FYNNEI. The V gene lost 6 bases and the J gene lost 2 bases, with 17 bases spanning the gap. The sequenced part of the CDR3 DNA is TGTGCCAGCAGGGTAGACTCCTGGACAACCTACGAG. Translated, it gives CASRVDSWTTYE. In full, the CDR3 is CASRVDSWTTYEQYF.

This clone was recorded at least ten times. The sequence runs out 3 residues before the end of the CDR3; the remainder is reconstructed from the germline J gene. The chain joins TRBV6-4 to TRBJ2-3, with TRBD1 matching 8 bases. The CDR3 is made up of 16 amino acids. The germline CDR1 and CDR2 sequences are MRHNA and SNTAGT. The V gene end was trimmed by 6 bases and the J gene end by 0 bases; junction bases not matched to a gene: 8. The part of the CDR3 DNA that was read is TGTGCCAGCAGACGTTCAGGGGGCACTAGCACAGATACG. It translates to CASRRSGGTSTDT. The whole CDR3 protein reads CASRRSGGTSTDTQYF.

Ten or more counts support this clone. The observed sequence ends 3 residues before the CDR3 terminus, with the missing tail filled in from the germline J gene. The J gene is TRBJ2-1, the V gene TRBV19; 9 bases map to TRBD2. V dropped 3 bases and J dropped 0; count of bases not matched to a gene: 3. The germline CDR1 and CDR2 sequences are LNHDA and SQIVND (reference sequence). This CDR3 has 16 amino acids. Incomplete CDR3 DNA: TGTGCCAGTAGTATCTTGCGGGGGGGCTCCTACAATGAG. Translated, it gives CASSILRGGSYNE. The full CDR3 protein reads CASSILRGGSYNEQFF.

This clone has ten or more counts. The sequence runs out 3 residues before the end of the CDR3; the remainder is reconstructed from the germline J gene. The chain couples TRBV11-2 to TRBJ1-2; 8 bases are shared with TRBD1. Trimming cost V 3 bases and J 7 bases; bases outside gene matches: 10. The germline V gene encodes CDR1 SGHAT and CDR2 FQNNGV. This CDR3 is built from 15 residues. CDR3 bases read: TGTGCCAGCAGCTTCATAAGCGGACAGGGAACTGGC. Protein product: CASSFISGQGTG. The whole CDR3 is CASSFISGQGTGYTF.

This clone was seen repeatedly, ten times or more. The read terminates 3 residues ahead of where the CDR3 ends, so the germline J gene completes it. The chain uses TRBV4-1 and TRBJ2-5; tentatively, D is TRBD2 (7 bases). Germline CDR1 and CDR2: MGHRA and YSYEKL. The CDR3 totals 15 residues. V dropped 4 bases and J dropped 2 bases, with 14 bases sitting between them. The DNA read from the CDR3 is TGCGCCAGCAGCCGAGCGCGGGGGACACAAGAGACC. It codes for CASSRARGTQET. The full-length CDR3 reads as CASSRARGTQETQYF.

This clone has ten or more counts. The CDR3 sequence: CSASPGDRGFDTIYF. The DNA read from the CDR3 is TGCAGTGCTAGCCCCGGGGACAGGGGGTTTGACACC. The V call is TRBV20-1, the J call TRBJ1-3; 11 positions match TRBD1. The sequenced fragment ends 3 residues before the CDR3 boundary, so the rest is inferred from the germline J gene. The V gene end was trimmed by 3 bases and the J gene end by 8 bases; junction bases not matched to a gene: 9. Germline V gene data show CDR1 as DFQATT and CDR2 as SNEGSKA (reference sequence). The CDR3 covers 15 residues.

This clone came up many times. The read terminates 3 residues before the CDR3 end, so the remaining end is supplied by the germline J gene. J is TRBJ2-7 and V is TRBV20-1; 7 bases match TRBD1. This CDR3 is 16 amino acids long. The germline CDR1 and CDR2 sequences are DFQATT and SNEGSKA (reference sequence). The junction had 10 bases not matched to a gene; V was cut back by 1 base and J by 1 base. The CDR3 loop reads CSARVTTGANSYEQYF. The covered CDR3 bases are TGCAGTGCTAGAGTTACAACAGGGGCGAATTCCTACGAG.

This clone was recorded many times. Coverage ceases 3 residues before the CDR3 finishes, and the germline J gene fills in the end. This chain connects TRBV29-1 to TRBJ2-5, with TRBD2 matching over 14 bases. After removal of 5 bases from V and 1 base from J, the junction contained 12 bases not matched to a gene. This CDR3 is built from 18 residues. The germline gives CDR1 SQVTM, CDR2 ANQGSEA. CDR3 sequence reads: CSVNTGTSGSWFQETQYF. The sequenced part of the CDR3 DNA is TGCAGCGTTAATACCGGGACTAGCGGGAGCTGGTTCCAAGAGACC.

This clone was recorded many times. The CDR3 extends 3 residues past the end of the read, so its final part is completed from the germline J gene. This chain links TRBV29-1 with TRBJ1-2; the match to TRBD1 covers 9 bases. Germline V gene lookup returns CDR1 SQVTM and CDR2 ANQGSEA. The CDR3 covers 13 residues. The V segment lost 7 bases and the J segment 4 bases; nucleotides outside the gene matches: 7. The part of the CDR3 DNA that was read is TGCAGCGCCCAGGGACAGGGCCTCTATGGC. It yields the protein CSAQGQGLYG. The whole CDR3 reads CSAQGQGLYGYTF.

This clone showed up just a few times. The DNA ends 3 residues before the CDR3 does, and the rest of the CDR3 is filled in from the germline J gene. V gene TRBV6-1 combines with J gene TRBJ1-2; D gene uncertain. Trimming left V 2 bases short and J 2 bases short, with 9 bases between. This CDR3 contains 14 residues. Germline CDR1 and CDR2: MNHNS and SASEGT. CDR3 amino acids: CASSEWTGNYGYTF. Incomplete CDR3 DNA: TGTGCCAGCAGTGAATGGACGGGGAACTATGGC.

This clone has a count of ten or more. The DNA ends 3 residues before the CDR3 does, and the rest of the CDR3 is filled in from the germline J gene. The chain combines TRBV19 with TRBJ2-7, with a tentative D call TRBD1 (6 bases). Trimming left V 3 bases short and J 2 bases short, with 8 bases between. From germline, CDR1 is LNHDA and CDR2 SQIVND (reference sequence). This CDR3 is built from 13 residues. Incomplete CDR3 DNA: TGTGCCAGTAGTATGGGGGCCGCCTACGAG. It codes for CASSMGAAYE. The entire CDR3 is CASSMGAAYEQYF. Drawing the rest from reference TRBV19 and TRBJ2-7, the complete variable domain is DGGITQSPKYLFRKEGQNVTLSCEQNLNHDAMYWYRQDPGQGLRLIYYSQIVNDFQKGDIAEGYSVSREKKESFPLTVTSAQKNPTAFYLCASSMGAAYEQYFGPGTRLTVT.

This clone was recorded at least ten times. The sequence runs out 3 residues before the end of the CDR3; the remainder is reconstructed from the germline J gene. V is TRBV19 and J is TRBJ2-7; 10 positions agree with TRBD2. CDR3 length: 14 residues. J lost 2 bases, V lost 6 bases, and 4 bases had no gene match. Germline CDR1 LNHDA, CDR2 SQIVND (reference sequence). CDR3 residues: CASSRLAGTYEQYF. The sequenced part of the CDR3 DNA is TGTGCCAGTAGCCGACTAGCGGGTACCTACGAG.

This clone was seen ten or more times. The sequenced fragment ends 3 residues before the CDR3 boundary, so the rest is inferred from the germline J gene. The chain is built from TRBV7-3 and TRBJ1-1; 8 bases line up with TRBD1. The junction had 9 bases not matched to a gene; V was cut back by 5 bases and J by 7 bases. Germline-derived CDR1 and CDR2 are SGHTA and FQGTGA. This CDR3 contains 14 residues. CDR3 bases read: TGTGCCAGCAGCCTCAGACAGGGGACCGGTGAA. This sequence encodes CASSLRQGTGE. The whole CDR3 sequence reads CASSLRQGTGEAFF.